This T cell receptor (beta chain) was recorded in a study of regulatory T cells in long-lasting Graves disease. About the study: Graves' patients diagnosed newly had used antithyroid drugs under 3 months.

Arm-PCR of CDR3 regions with iRepertoire HTBI primers generated TCR beta libraries. A single record per CDR3 protein comes from TCRdb applying MiXCR to the multiplex PCR reads. Of 300,000 to 400,000 distinct CDR3 sequences in the sample, about a sixth were seen once. Time point denoted: newly diagnosed GD, antithyroid drugs for less than 3 months. From RNA extracted from PBMCs, the TCR library was made. The table lists this clonotype with a few counts. The germline V gene encodes CDR1 LGHNT and CDR2 FRNRAP. Trimming took 4 bases from V and 5 from J; bases not matched to a gene: 6. The CDR3 runs 15 residues.

The V call is TRBV12-5, the J call TRBJ2-1; 9 bases are shared with TRBD1. The sequences come from peripheral blood mononuclear cells (PBMCs), collected at new diagnosis, from a patient treated with antithyroid drugs. This TCR derives from a female donor with Graves disease. Here the CDR3 reads CASGSGQGSDNEQFF. The CDR3 DNA follows: TGTGCTAGTGGTTCGGGACAGGGAAGTGACAATGAGCAGTTCTTC.